The T cell receptor beta chain described here comes from a study of cytomegalovirus exposure and HLA in healthy donors. PCR was performed using 60 Vbeta and 13 Jbeta primers. Authors' methods: Among the unique TCR beta chains that a later analysis counted, about 86 million in all, about 11 million were shared. The assay was immunoSEQ multiplex PCR, and TCRdb's table has in-frame clones only and misses some. That table gives V, J and clone size, and the DNA gave D and trimming. The table lists about 130,000 clones, roughly 79% of them singletons. Between the trimmed V and J ends, which lost 7 bases and 6 bases, there was a span of 16 bases. Germline CDR1 is LNHDA and CDR2 is SQIVND (reference sequence). The CDR3 sequence is 15 residues long. The study, taken as a whole, reports: Among CMV-associated TCR beta chains, most appeared HLA-restricted in a later analysis.

Remarks on this clone: The target antigen is unknown.

The chain has TRBV19 and TRBJ1-6; maybe TRBD1 (5 bases). The sequence came from a young man in good health and CMV-seronegative. Source material: PBMCs. CDR3: CASTPNDSPNSPLHF. For the CDR3, the DNA is TGTGCCAGTACCCCCAACGACAGTCCTAATTCACCCCTCCACTTT.